The 19 T cell receptor beta chains given below trace back to one sample, sequenced in a study of T cell responses to AZD1222 COVID-19 vaccine. The assay was immunoSEQ multiplex PCR, and TCRdb's table has in-frame clones only and misses some. This table has approximately 200,000 clones, 88% appearing once. The specimen comprised peripheral blood, sampled on day 0 of AZD1222 vaccination. These receptors were collected from an adult in good health.

This clone was seen once. The chain links TRBV24-1 to TRBJ1-1; possible D gene TRBD1, 6 bases. Between the trimmed V and J ends, which lost 9 bases and 0 bases, there was a span of 13 bases. The germline V gene encodes CDR1 KGHDR and CDR2 SFDVKD. The CDR3 has 14 residues. The CDR3 DNA sequence: TGTGCCACCCGCCCGGGGGGCATGAACACTGAAGCTTTCTTT. Its protein product is CATRPGGMNTEAFF.

The table lists this clone with a few counts. The V call is TRBV19, the J call TRBJ1-5; no definite D call. Germline assignment: CDR1 LNHDA and CDR2 SQIVND (reference sequence). This CDR3 contains 15 residues. V lost 7 bases, J lost 6 bases, and 19 bases lay in between. The CDR3: CASIAVPSTAQPQHF. The CDR3 nucleotides read TGTGCCAGTATCGCCGTCCCCTCTACGGCTCAGCCCCAGCATTTT.

This chain connects TRBV11-2 to TRBJ2-1; 7 bases agree with TRBD1. In germline, CDR1 is SGHAT, CDR2 FQNNGV. V lost 5 bases and J lost 5; bases outside the gene matches: 9. The CDR3 consists of 15 residues. The CDR3 reads CASSPSGGLDNEQFF. Here the CDR3 DNA reads TGTGCCAGCAGCCCCTCAGGGGGTCTCGACAATGAGCAGTTCTTC.

The chain combines TRBV27 with TRBJ2-7; tentative D call: TRBD1 (6 bases). This CDR3 has 13 amino acids. The germline V and J ends were trimmed by 7 bases and 6 bases, with 16 bases remaining between them. In germline, CDR1 is MNHEY, CDR2 SMNVEV (reference sequence). CDR3 sequence: CASKKKRGFEQYF. The CDR3 coding sequence is TGTGCCAGCAAGAAGAAAAGGGGGTTCGAGCAGTACTTC.

This rearrangement joins TRBV5-1 to TRBJ2-3; 8 nucleotides match TRBD2. CDR3 length: 14 amino acids. The ends lost 3 bases at V and 6 bases at J; junction bases unmatched: 6. Germline-derived CDR1 and CDR2 are SGHRS and YFSETQ. CDR3 amino acids: CASSSSGGGDTQYF. CDR3 sequence (DNA): TGCGCCAGCAGCTCCAGCGGGGGCGGGGATACGCAGTATTTT.

The rearrangement uses TRBV2 and TRBJ2-3; a weak D match, TRBD2 (7 bases). Trimming stripped 10 bases from V and 4 bases from J, with 21 bases between. The CDR3 runs to 15 residues. Germline-derived CDR1 and CDR2 are SNHLY and FYNNEI. CDR3 loop: CATKRAGAVPDTQYF. The CDR3 DNA sequence: TGTGCCACCAAACGCGCGGGGGCCGTTCCAGATACGCAGTATTTT.

The rearrangement joins TRBV12-5 to TRBJ2-7, with a weak D call TRBD1 (6 bases). The CDR3 has 16 amino acids. CDR1 LGHNT and CDR2 FRNRAP come from the germline V gene. Trimming pared 0 bases from V and 6 bases from J, leaving 18 bases between. Here the CDR3 reads CASGLVGKPRGGEQYF. CDR3 nucleotides: TGTGCTAGTGGTTTGGTAGGTAAACCCAGGGGTGGCGAGCAGTACTTC.

This clone was detected only a few times. The rearrangement uses TRBV6-5 and TRBJ1-5, with 7 positions matching TRBD1. V lost 6 bases, J lost 2 bases, and 7 bases stayed unmatched. CDR1 MNHEY and CDR2 SVGAGI come from the germline V gene. The CDR3 has 15 residues. This chain's CDR3 is CASSPRQGGNQPQHF. CDR3 coding DNA: TGTGCCAGCAGCCCCAGACAGGGAGGCAATCAGCCCCAGCATTTT.

V is TRBV3-1 (or the pseudogene TRBV3-2) and J is TRBJ1-2; D is unclear. CDR1 is LGHDT and CDR2 is YNNKEL in the germline V gene (reference sequence). V was clipped by 4 bases and J by 8 bases, with 17 bases between them. There are 14 residues in the CDR3. The CDR3 here is CASSPRSEFRGYTF. CDR3 nucleotides: TGTGCCAGCAGCCCTAGATCCGAGTTTAGGGGCTACACCTTC.

This clone was picked up a small number of times. The chain recombines TRBV11-2 with TRBJ2-3, with D maybe TRBD2 (5 bases). Germline V gene lookup returns CDR1 SGHAT and CDR2 FQNNGV. V was shortened by 6 bases and J by 7 bases, with 17 bases between the two germline ends. The CDR3 covers 14 residues. CDR3 in amino acids: CASRSDFFLYTQYF. The CDR3 bases are TGTGCCAGCAGGTCGGACTTCTTCCTGTATACGCAGTATTTT.

V gene TRBV5-5 combines with J gene TRBJ2-3, with D unclear. Germline loops: CDR1 SGHKS, CDR2 YYEKEE (reference sequence). This CDR3 is built from 12 residues. With 4 bases removed from V and 2 bases from J, the gap between germline ends came to 5 bases. CDR3 amino acids: CASSLPTDTQYF. As DNA, the CDR3 is TGTGCCAGCAGCCTGCCCACAGATACGCAGTATTTT. Full variable domain (missing parts from reference TRBV5-5 and TRBJ2-3): DAGVTQSPTHLIKTRGQQVTLRCSPISGHKSVSWYQQVLGQGPQFIFQYYEKEERGRGNFPDRFSARQFPNYSSELNVNALLLGDSALYLCASSLPTDTQYFGPGTRLTVL.

The V and J genes are TRBV18 and TRBJ1-2; 7 bases fit TRBD1. V lost 4 bases and J lost 8; bases outside the gene matches: 7. The CDR3 sequence is 13 residues long. Germline V lookup: CDR1 KGHSH, CDR2 LQKENI. The CDR3 here is CASSRTDRAGYTF. The CDR3 nucleotides read TGTGCCAGCTCACGAACAGACAGGGCGGGCTACACCTTC. The whole variable domain, filled in from reference TRBV18 and TRBJ1-2, reads NAGVMQNPRHLVRRRGQEARLRCSPMKGHSHVYWYRQLPEEGLKFMVYLQKENIIDESGMPKERFSAEFPKEGPSILRIQQVVRGDSAAYFCASSRTDRAGYTFGSGTRLTVV.

This chain connects TRBV27 to TRBJ2-1; possibly TRBD1 for D (6 bases). Germline V gene sequence: CDR1 MNHEY, CDR2 SMNVEV (reference sequence). The CDR3 has 17 residues. Trimming pared 5 bases from V and 5 bases from J, leaving 22 bases between. This CDR3 is CASSPSSVGWGHNEQFF. The CDR3 DNA reads TGTGCCAGCAGTCCCTCCTCGGTGGGGTGGGGGCACAATGAGCAGTTCTTC.

The chain couples TRBV28 to TRBJ1-4, with D possibly TRBD1 on 5 matching bases. Trimming left V 10 bases short and J 7 bases short, with 25 bases between. Germline V gene sequence: CDR1 MDHEN, CDR2 SYDVKM. The CDR3 length is 16 residues. The CDR3 here is CATSPLGEGLGEKLFF. CDR3 in DNA: TGTGCCACCTCCCCGTTGGGGGAGGGATTGGGTGAAAAACTGTTTTTT.

The V gene is TRBV7-9, the J gene TRBJ2-7; TRBD1 aligns across 9 bases. Germline lookup yields CDR1 SEHNR and CDR2 FQNEAQ (reference sequence). The CDR3 contains 15 residues. V lost 2 bases and J lost 5; bases outside the gene matches: 7. The CDR3 protein is CASSLPWDREDEQYF. CDR3 sequence (DNA): TGTGCCAGCAGCTTACCTTGGGACAGGGAAGACGAGCAGTACTTC. Variable domain in full (rest from reference TRBV7-9 and TRBJ2-7): DTGVSQNPRHKITKRGQNVTFRCDPISEHNRLYWYRQTLGQGPEFLTYFQNEAQLEKSRLLSDRFSAERPKGSFSTLEIQRTEQGDSAMYLCASSLPWDREDEQYFGPGTRLTVT.

V and J are TRBV4-3 and TRBJ2-3, with 11 bases lining up with TRBD2. The CDR3 length is 16 residues. V lost 2 bases to trimming and J lost 1 base; unmatched junction nucleotides: 2. Germline CDR1 is LGHNA and CDR2 is YSLEER. CDR3 DNA: TGCGCCAGCAGCCAATTACTAGCGGGGGGCACAGATACGCAGTATTTT. Encoded protein: CASSQLLAGGTDTQYF.

CDR3 DNA sequence: TGTGCCAGCAGCCGCCGACCGAACACTGAAGCTTTCTTT. As protein: CASSRRPNTEAFF. The chain uses TRBV7-3 and TRBJ1-1, with D unresolved. Germline-derived CDR1 and CDR2 are SGHTA and FQGTGA. The germline V and J ends were trimmed by 5 bases and 1 base, with 8 bases remaining between them. The CDR3 has 13 amino acids. Together with reference TRBV7-3 and TRBJ1-1, the CDR3 gives the full variable domain: GAGVSQTPSNKVTEKGKYVELRCDPISGHTALYWYRQSLGQGPEFLIYFQGTGAADDSGLPNDRFFAVRPEGSVSTLKIQRTERGDSAVYLCASSRRPNTEAFFGQGTRLTVV.

J is TRBJ2-5 and V is TRBV12-3 or TRBV12-4; the match to TRBD1 covers 7 bases. The V segment lost 3 bases and the J segment 4 bases; nucleotides outside the gene matches: 2. The CDR3 is 13 residues long. The CDR3: CASSLQGVETQYF. In DNA, the CDR3 is TGTGCCAGCAGTTTGCAGGGGGTAGAGACCCAGTACTTC.

This chain connects TRBV24-1 to TRBJ1-5; D is ambiguous. Trimming left V 0 bases short and J 1 base short, with 15 bases between. The CDR3 has 18 residues. Germline-derived CDR1 and CDR2 are KGHDR and SFDVKD. CDR3 region: CATSDLQEPSRSNQPQHF. CDR3 nucleotides: TGTGCCACCAGTGATTTGCAAGAGCCCTCGCGCAGCAATCAGCCCCAGCATTTT.